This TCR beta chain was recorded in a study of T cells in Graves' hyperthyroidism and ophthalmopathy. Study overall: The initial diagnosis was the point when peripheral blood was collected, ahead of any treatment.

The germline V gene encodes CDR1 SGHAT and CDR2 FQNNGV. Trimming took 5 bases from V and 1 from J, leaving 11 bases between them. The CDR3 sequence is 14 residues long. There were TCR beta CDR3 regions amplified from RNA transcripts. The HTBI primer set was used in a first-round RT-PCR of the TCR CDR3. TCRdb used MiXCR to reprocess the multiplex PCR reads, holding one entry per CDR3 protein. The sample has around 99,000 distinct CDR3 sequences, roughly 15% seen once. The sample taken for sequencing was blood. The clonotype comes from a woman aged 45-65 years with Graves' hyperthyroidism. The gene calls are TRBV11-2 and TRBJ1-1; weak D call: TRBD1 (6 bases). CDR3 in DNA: TGTGCCAGCAGCGAAAGCAGGGGGAACACTGAAGCTTTCTTT. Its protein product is CASSESRGNTEAFF.